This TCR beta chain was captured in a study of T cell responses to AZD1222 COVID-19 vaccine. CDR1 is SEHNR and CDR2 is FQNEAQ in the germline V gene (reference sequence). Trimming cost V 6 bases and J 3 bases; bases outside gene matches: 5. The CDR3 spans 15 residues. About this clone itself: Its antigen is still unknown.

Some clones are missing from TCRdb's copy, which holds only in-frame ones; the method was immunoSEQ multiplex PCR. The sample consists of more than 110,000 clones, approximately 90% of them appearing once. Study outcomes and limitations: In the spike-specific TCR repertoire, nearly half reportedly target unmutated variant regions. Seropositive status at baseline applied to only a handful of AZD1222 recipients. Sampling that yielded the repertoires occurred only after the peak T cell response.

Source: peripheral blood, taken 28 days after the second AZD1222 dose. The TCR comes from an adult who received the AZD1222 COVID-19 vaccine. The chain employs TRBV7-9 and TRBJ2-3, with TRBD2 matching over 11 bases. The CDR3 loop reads CASRTSGGQTDTQYF. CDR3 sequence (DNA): TGTGCCAGCAGAACTAGCGGGGGCCAGACAGATACGCAGTATTTT.